These T cell receptor beta chains were read from a single sample in a study of vaccination and CD4 T cells after COVID-19. Their specific antigens are unknown. From the PCR reads, TCRdb called clonotypes with MiXCR, one entry per CDR3 protein. The sample includes some 500 distinct CDR3 sequences, roughly 11% of them seen just once. The sample taken for sequencing was CD4+ T cells from blood, cultured in vitro. The source is a human donor in good health. Each CDR3 is given with its conserved first and last residue. D genes are given only for firm matches. Not all rows give a size; the values are once, few, many and, for expanded clones, a class.

cdr3_length,d_call,clone_size,v_call,j_call,cdr3_aa,cdr3_nt
10,-,large,TRBV7-8,TRBJ1-1,CASADNEAFF,TGTGCCAGCGCAGATAATGAAGCTTTCTTT
15,-,-,TRBV5-4,TRBJ2-3,CASSPFGPSTDTQYF,TGTGCCAGCAGCCCGTTCGGACCGAGCACAGATACGCAGTATTTT
14,-,few,TRBV9,TRBJ2-3,CASSAQGTPDTQYF,TGTGCCAGCAGCGCTCAGGGTACTCCCGATACGCAGTATTTT
19,TRBD1,large,TRBV7-3,TRBJ2-6,CASSPIPGQGSSGANVLTF,TGTGCCAGCAGCCCCATCCCCGGACAGGGAAGCTCTGGGGCCAACGTCCTGACTTTC
14,-,large,TRBV6-1,TRBJ2-5,CASKPAVYQETQYF,TGTGCCAGCAAGCCAGCGGTGTACCAAGAGACCCAGTACTTC
13,-,large,TRBV7-9,TRBJ2-7,CASSPRGPDEQYF,TGTGCCAGCAGCCCCAGAGGGCCTGACGAGCAGTACTTC
14,-,-,TRBV2,TRBJ1-1,CASSENDPGYEAFF,TGTGCCAGCAGTGAAAATGACCCCGGGTATGAAGCTTTCTTT
14,-,few,TRBV5-1,TRBJ2-5,CASSLEGPVDPQYF,TGCGCCAGCAGCTTGGAAGGGCCTGTGGATCCCCAGTACTTC
16,TRBD1,few,TRBV9,TRBJ2-5,CASSPLTGDLQETQYF,TGTGCCAGCAGCCCATTGACAGGGGACCTACAAGAGACCCAGTACTTC
15,TRBD1,few,TRBV11-2,TRBJ2-1,CASSYGQARDNEQFF,TGTGCCAGCAGCTATGGACAGGCCCGAGACAATGAGCAGTTCTTC
15,-,-,TRBV5-6,TRBJ2-3,CASSLGGRSTDTQYF,TGTGCCAGCAGCTTGGGTGGCAGGTCCACAGATACGCAGTATTTT
17,-,large,TRBV6-5,TRBJ1-2,CASSYSLVTGSNYGYTF,TGTGCCAGCAGTTACTCCTTAGTTACAGGGTCTAACTATGGCTACACCTTC
14,-,large,TRBV7-8,TRBJ1-1,CASSLVGTDTEAFF,TGTGCCAGCAGCCTGGTGGGGACCGACACTGAAGCTTTCTTT
11,-,-,TRBV30,TRBJ2-5,CAWSDMETQYF,TGTGCCTGGAGTGATATGGAGACCCAGTACTTC
11,-,-,TRBV11-2,TRBJ2-1,CASSLGLRQFF,TGTGCCAGCAGCTTAGGGTTGCGGCAGTTCTTC
15,-,large,TRBV27,TRBJ2-7,CATWDPHQSSYEQYF,TGTGCCACTTGGGATCCTCATCAAAGCTCCTACGAGCAGTACTTC
14,-,few,TRBV9,TRBJ2-7,CASSVVPGTYEQYF,TGTGCCAGCAGCGTAGTACCGGGCACCTACGAGCAGTACTTC
16,-,large,TRBV7-9,TRBJ2-5,CASSQLQGALHETQYF,TGTGCCAGCAGCCAACTTCAAGGAGCGCTCCACGAGACCCAGTACTTC
16,TRBD1,large,TRBV7-2,TRBJ1-6,CASSREGGAWYSPLHF,TGTGCCAGCAGCCGAGAAGGGGGCGCTTGGTATTCACCCCTCCACTTT
17,-,medium-sized,TRBV7-6,TRBJ1-3,CASSRGWVGSSGNTIYF,TGTGCCAGCAGCCGGGGCTGGGTTGGGAGCTCTGGAAACACCATATATTTT